This T cell receptor (beta chain) is drawn from a study of cytomegalovirus exposure and HLA in healthy donors. The CDR3 sequence is 13 residues long. V lost 2 bases, J lost 3 bases, and 8 bases lay in between. Germline V gene data show CDR1 as GTSNPN and CDR2 as SVGIG (reference sequence). With 60 Vbeta and 13 Jbeta primers, the PCR was carried out. Measured with immunoSEQ multiplex PCR; TCRdb has only the in-frame clones, and not every one. This table holds approximately 170,000 clones, 65% to 90% found once. The sample comprised PBMCs. The chain links TRBV30 to TRBJ1-5; D is unresolved. The clonotype comes from a male donor in good health and CMV-seronegative. CDR3 region: CAWSRHDNQPQHF. The CDR3, as DNA: TGTGCCTGGAGTAGACACGACAATCAGCCCCAGCATTTT.